This T cell receptor beta chain was identified in a study of CD8+CD57+ T cells in acquired aplastic anemia. About the research overall: Recorded DNA amounts for sorted CD4+ and CD8+ cells had an average of approximately 2.9 ug.

For CDR3 and TCR beta VDJ profiling, genomic DNA was the template used. TCRdb ran MiXCR on the reads and lists one entry per CDR3 protein. Found here are around 190,000 distinct CDR3 sequences, over 55% of them singletons; the top ten hold 25% to 30%. CDR3 length: 14 amino acids. The V end lost 5 bases, the J end lost 3 bases, and 13 bases lay between the germline ends. The origin of this receptor is a human donor in good health. Sequenced material: sorted CD4+, CD8+, or CD8+CD57+ T cells (not recorded which) from PBMCs. The chain couples TRBV12-3 or TRBV12-4 to TRBJ2-5; D unclear. The CDR3 DNA is TGTGCCAGCAGTCTCCAGGTCCAAAAAGAGACCCAGTACTTC. This translates into CASSLQVQKETQYF.